The 4 T cell receptor beta chains reported below all come from one sample, sequenced in a study of post-analysis software for immune sequencing data. Overall study results and limits: There were roughly five TRBV segments more frequent in patients than controls, and TRBV5-6, TRBV5-1 and TRBV20-1 were among them.

For these receptors, no antigen is known. The TCR beta cDNA libraries contained unique molecular identifiers. Each CDR3 protein gets one entry after TCRdb re-called the PCR reads with MiXCR. The sample has roughly 580,000 distinct CDR3 sequences; about 40% are singletons. Sequenced sample: blood. The receptors were gathered from a girl between 10 and 17 years old with multiple sclerosis.

Turning to this clonotype: The junction departs from the called germline gene at one end, perhaps through a read error. CDR3 loop: CSARDSVGRSQYF. As DNA, the CDR3 is TGCAGTGCCAGAGATTCGGTAGGACGTTCCCAGTACTTC. The chain couples TRBV20-1 to TRBJ2-7; D remains unclear. The CDR3 length is 13 residues. Germline assignment: CDR1 DFQATT and CDR2 SNEGSKA (reference sequence).

This clonotype was picked up a small number of times. V usage is TRBV3-1 and J usage is TRBJ2-1; possibly TRBD2 for D (6 bases). The germline V gene encodes CDR1 LGHDT and CDR2 YNNKEL (reference sequence). Trimming took 0 bases from V and 13 from J, leaving 10 bases between them. CDR3 length equals 12 residues. CDR3 sequence (DNA): TGTGCCAGCAGCCAAGATCGGGGAGGACAGTTCTTC. This gives the protein CASSQDRGGQFF.

The rearrangement links TRBV12-3 or TRBV12-4 to TRBJ2-1; 8 nucleotides agree with TRBD1. The CDR3 is made up of 16 amino acids. V lost 7 bases, J lost 1 base, and 9 bases stayed unmatched. The CDR3 bases are TGTGCCAGCACCGGCCCCGGACAGGGTTCCTACAATGAGCAGTTCTTC. Residues: CASTGPGQGSYNEQFF.

This clonotype has just a few counts. CDR3 DNA: TGTGCCAGCAGTGAAAGAGCCTTGGGACAGCCCCAGCATTTT. This translates into CASSERALGQPQHF. The gene calls are TRBV2 and TRBJ1-5; no clear D gene. The CDR3 extends over 14 amino acids. Per germline, CDR1 SNHLY and CDR2 FYNNEI. The V gene lost 2 bases and the J gene lost 7 bases, with 12 bases spanning the gap. The whole variable domain, filled in from reference TRBV2 and TRBJ1-5, reads EPEVTQTPSHQVTQMGQEVILRCVPISNHLYFYWYRQILGQKVEFLVSFYNNEISEKSEIFDDQFSVERPDGSNFTLKIRSTKLEDSAMYFCASSERALGQPQHFGDGTRLSIL.